The rows below give T cell receptor beta chains drawn from one sample of a study of T cells in localized non-small cell lung cancer. Here immunoSEQ multiplex PCR was the method, and the copy in TCRdb shows in-frame clones only, minus some. Among 40,000 to 65,000 clones listed, roughly 88% were seen once. Sequencing used peripheral blood mononuclear cells, obtained before any cancer treatment. Source of these receptors: a man aged 40 to 70 with stage III lung adenocarcinoma. Both conserved end residues are part of each CDR3. Fields, in order: D gene, J gene, clone size, V gene, CDR3 DNA, CDR3 protein. D genes are given only for firm matches. Some rows mark clone size as missing; the rest say once, few, many or name a class of expanded clone.

TRBD1 TRBJ1-2 . TRBV19 TGTGCCAGTAGCTCTGGGACAGGGATGGGGAATGGCTACACCTTC CASSSGTGMGNGYTF
TRBD1 TRBJ1-5 few TRBV30 TGTGCCTGGAGTGACAGGGGCCCTCAGCCCCAGCATTTT CAWSDRGPQPQHF
. TRBJ1-2 . TRBV7-9 TGTGCCAGCAGCTTGACTCATATGGGCCTTAACTATGGCTACACCTTC CASSLTHMGLNYGYTF
TRBD1 TRBJ2-5 . TRBV9 TGTGCCAGCAGCGTACGACGGACAGGGGGCTTGGAGACCCAGTACTTC CASSVRRTGGLETQYF
. TRBJ1-4 . TRBV13 TGTGCCAGCAGCTTGGGGGCGTCTAATGAAAAACTGTTTTTT CASSLGASNEKLFF
. TRBJ1-3 . TRBV5-6 TGTGCCAGCAGCCAGTGGGGGGGACTAGGAAACACCATATATTTT CASSQWGGLGNTIYF
. TRBJ1-1 . TRBV19 TGTGCCAGTAGTTTCCCCGGGAGTGAAGCTTTCTTT CASSFPGSEAFF
. TRBJ1-1 . TRBV7-2 TGTGCCAGCAGGGAGGGGAGGGACACTGAAGCTTTCTTT CASREGRDTEAFF
. TRBJ2-1 . TRBV2 TGTGCCAGCAGGTACCAGGAGCAGTTCTTC CASRYQEQFF
. TRBJ2-7 . TRBV5-1 TGCGCCAGCAGCTTGTCACTAGCCCTCGAGCAGTACTTC CASSLSLALEQYF
TRBD2 TRBJ2-4 . TRBV19 TGTGCCAGTAGCCGCAGCGGGAGTGGGATAGCCAAAAACATTCAGTACTTC CASSRSGSGIAKNIQYF
. TRBJ1-4 . TRBV5-1 TGCGCCAGCAGCCCCCCCGGAGGCCATGAAAAACTGTTTTTT CASSPPGGHEKLFF
. TRBJ1-2 few TRBV9 TGTGCCAGCAGCGTGGGGCCCGACGGGGACTATGGCTACACCTTC CASSVGPDGDYGYTF
TRBD2 TRBJ2-2 . TRBV11-3 TGTGCCAGCAGCGGGCTAGCGGGAGGGATTTTGCCCGGGGAGCTGTTTTTT CASSGLAGGILPGELFF
. TRBJ1-6 . TRBV7-2 TGTGCCAGCAGTTCCGCAGGGCTGAGCTCCTATAATTCACCCCTCCACTTT CASSSAGLSSYNSPLHF
. TRBJ2-7 . TRBV4-1 TGCGCCAGCAGCCAAGCAGGTGGAATATCGTACGAGCAGTACTTC CASSQAGGISYEQYF
TRBD2 TRBJ2-2 . TRBV29-1 TGCAGCGTTGAAAAGGGACTAGGGAGCGGGGAGCTGTTTTTT CSVEKGLGSGELFF
. TRBJ2-3 . TRBV19 TGTGCCAGTAGTATTCAACAGGGAAGCACAGATACGCAGTATTTT CASSIQQGSTDTQYF
TRBD1 TRBJ2-4 . TRBV6-5 TGTGCCAGCAGCTCAACAGGGGCGATCATTCAGTACTTC CASSSTGAIIQYF
TRBD2 TRBJ2-3 . TRBV20-1 TGCAGTGCAAGGACTAGCGGGGCTCAGTATTTT CSARTSGAQYF
. TRBJ1-4 . TRBV7-2 TGTGCCAGCGGCCTTCCGGGACTCAATGAAAAACTGTTTTTT CASGLPGLNEKLFF
TRBD1 TRBJ1-1 . TRBV11-2 TGTGCCAGCAGCTTCCAACAGGGGTTTGGGATTGAAGCTTTCTTT CASSFQQGFGIEAFF
TRBD1 TRBJ2-5 . TRBV7-2 TGTGCCAGCAGCTTCCAGGACAGGGCTGGAGAGACCCAGTACTTC CASSFQDRAGETQYF
. TRBJ2-5 . TRBV2 TGTGCCAGCAGTGACGGTGGGGCAGGGGTCGAGACCCAGTACTTC CASSDGGAGVETQYF
. TRBJ2-1 . TRBV5-4 TGTGCCAGCAGCTTGGCTGGCACGAGGGTTGGTGAGCAGTTCTTC CASSLAGTRVGEQFF
. TRBJ2-6 . TRBV6-4 TGTGCCAGCAGCGGGAGCTTATTTGGCTCTGGGGCCAACGTCCTGACTTTC CASSGSLFGSGANVLTF
TRBD2 TRBJ2-1 . TRBV7-9 TGTGCCAGCAGCCTCAGCGGGACGGTTGGGGCTGAGCAGTTCTTC CASSLSGTVGAEQFF
TRBD1 TRBJ2-5 few TRBV5-4 TGTGCCAGCAGCTCCACCCGGGACAGGGCTGGAGAGACCCAGTACTTC CASSSTRDRAGETQYF
. TRBJ2-7 . TRBV7-7 TGTGCCAGCAGCCCCTCCCGGGAATTCACCTACGAGCAGTACTTC CASSPSREFTYEQYF
. TRBJ1-2 . TRBV27 TGTGCCAGCAGTGCGGGATTCTCAAACTATGGCTACACCTTC CASSAGFSNYGYTF
. TRBJ2-7 . TRBV29-1 TGCAGCGTTGTTTTGGGCGGCGGGCTATCCTACGAGCAGTACTTC CSVVLGGGLSYEQYF
. TRBJ2-1 . TRBV7-7 TGTGCCAGCAGCCAGTCCTCGGGTAATGAGCAGTTCTTC CASSQSSGNEQFF
. TRBJ1-2 few TRBV12-5 TGTGCTAGTGGTTTGGTAGGAGGGAATGGCTACACCTTC CASGLVGGNGYTF
TRBD2 TRBJ2-1 . TRBV30 TGTGCCTGGAGTGTACTTATAGCGGGAGTACACAATGAGCAGTTCTTC CAWSVLIAGVHNEQFF
. TRBJ1-2 . TRBV18 TGTGCCAGCTCACCACCGGCGAGGGGAGGGTATGGCTACACCTTC CASSPPARGGYGYTF
. TRBJ1-1 . TRBV11-2 TGTGCCAGCAGCTTATACGCAGCCGTAAACACTGAAGCTTTCTTT CASSLYAAVNTEAFF
. TRBJ1-5 . TRBV6-5 TGTGCCAGCAGTTACTCCGGCAGGGGCAATCAGCCCCAGCATTTT CASSYSGRGNQPQHF
TRBD1 TRBJ1-1 few TRBV2 TGTGCCAGCAGTGAAATGACAGGGGTGAACACTGAAGCTTTCTTT CASSEMTGVNTEAFF
TRBD1 TRBJ1-4 . TRBV5-1 TGCGCCAGCAGACAGGGGGCGAATGAAAAACTGTTTTTT CASRQGANEKLFF
TRBD2 TRBJ2-3 . TRBV2 TGTGCCACCTCCTTAGCGGGGTACACAGATACGCAGTATTTT CATSLAGYTDTQYF
. TRBJ2-1 . TRBV7-9 TGTGCCAGCAGCTCAGGGGTTAATGAGCAGTTCTTC CASSSGVNEQFF
TRBD2 TRBJ2-3 . TRBV5-1 TGCGCCAGCAGTACTCTAGCGGGAGCTACAGATACGCAGTATTTT CASSTLAGATDTQYF
. TRBJ2-2 . TRBV7-8 TGTGCCAGCGAGCGGAATCACTCGAACACCGGGGAGCTGTTTTTT CASERNHSNTGELFF
. TRBJ2-2 . TRBV19 TGTGCCAGTAGTTACGGGACAAGTAACACCGGGGAGCTGTTTTTT CASSYGTSNTGELFF
. TRBJ2-7 . TRBV9 TGTGCCAGCAGCGTCGGACCTTCGGTCTACGAGCAGTACTTC CASSVGPSVYEQYF
TRBD2 TRBJ2-7 . TRBV11-1 TGTGCCAGCAGCGAACCGGGACTAGGGGAGTACGAGCAGTACTTC CASSEPGLGEYEQYF
. TRBJ1-3 once TRBV11-3 TGTGCCAGCAGCTTCTATACAGGTGGAAACACCATATATTTT CASSFYTGGNTIYF
. TRBJ1-5 . TRBV15 TGTGCCACCAGCAGAGATACGGGGCAGGATCAGCCCCAGCATTTT CATSRDTGQDQPQHF
TRBD2 TRBJ2-2 . TRBV7-9 TGTGCCAGCAGCTTACGACTAGCGGGAGGGGCCGGGGAGCTGTTTTTT CASSLRLAGGAGELFF
TRBD1 TRBJ1-1 . TRBV10-3 TGTGCCATCAGTGAGTCCCGGGACAGTATTATCAAGGGGGACACTGAAGCTTTCTTT CAISESRDSIIKGDTEAFF
TRBD1 TRBJ2-2 . TRBV10-2 TGCGCCAGCAGACCGGGACAGGGGGCCGGGGAGCTGTTTTTT CASRPGQGAGELFF
. TRBJ1-2 . TRBV11-3 TGTGCCAGCAGCCCGGACGCAGGCTATGGCTACACCTTC CASSPDAGYGYTF
TRBD2 TRBJ2-1 . TRBV7-9 TGTGCCAGCAGTGCTCTAGCGGTCTCCTACAATGAGCAGTTCTTC CASSALAVSYNEQFF
TRBD2 TRBJ2-1 . TRBV10-3 TGTGCCATCAGTGCAGGCGGGAGGCCTTCCTACAATGAGCAGTTCTTC CAISAGGRPSYNEQFF